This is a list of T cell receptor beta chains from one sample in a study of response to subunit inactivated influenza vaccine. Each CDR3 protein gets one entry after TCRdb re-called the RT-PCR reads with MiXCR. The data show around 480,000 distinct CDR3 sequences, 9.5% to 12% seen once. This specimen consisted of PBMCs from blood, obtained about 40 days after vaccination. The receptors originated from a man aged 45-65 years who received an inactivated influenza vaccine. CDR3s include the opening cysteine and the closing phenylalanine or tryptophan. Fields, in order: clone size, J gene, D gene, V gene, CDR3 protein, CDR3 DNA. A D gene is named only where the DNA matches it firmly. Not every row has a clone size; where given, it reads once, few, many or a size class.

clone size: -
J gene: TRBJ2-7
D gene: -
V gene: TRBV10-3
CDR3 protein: CATRDKSYEQYF
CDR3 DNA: TGTGCCACCCGGGACAAGTCCTACGAGCAGTACTTC

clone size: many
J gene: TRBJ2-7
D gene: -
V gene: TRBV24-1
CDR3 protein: CATSDGNEQYF
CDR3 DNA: TGTGCCACCAGTGATGGTAACGAGCAGTACTTC

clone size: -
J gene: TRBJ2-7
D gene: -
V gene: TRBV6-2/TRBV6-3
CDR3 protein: CASSYSGQYEQYF
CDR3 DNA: TGTGCCAGCAGTTACTCCGGACAGTACGAGCAGTACTTC

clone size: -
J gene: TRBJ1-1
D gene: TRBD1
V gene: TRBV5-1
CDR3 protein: CASSSQGGGAEAFF
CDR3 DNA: TGCGCCAGCAGCTCACAGGGGGGAGGTGCTGAAGCTTTCTTT

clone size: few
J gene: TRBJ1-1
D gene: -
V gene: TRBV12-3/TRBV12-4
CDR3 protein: CASRAQTGGTEAFF
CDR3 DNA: TGTGCCAGCAGAGCTCAGACAGGTGGAACTGAAGCTTTCTTT

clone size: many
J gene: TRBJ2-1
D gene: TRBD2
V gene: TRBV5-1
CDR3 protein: CASRKSLLTSEYNEQFF
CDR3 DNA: TGCGCCAGCCGAAAATCACTATTGACTAGCGAATACAATGAGCAGTTCTTC

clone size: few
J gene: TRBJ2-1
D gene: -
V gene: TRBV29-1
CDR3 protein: CSVVGVSYNEQFF
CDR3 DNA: TGCAGCGTTGTGGGGGTCTCTTACAATGAGCAGTTCTTC

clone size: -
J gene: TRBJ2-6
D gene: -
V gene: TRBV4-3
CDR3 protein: CASSQEYSGANVLTF
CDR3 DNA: TGCGCCAGCAGCCAAGAGTACTCTGGGGCCAACGTCCTGACTTTC

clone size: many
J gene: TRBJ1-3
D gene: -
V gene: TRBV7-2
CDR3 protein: CASSFEVGAGNTIYF
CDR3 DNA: TGTGCCAGCAGCTTTGAGGTGGGGGCTGGAAACACCATATATTTT

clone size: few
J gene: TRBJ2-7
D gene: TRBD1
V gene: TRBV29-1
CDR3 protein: CSVSTGSYEQYF
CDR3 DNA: TGCAGCGTTTCGACAGGGTCCTACGAGCAGTACTTC

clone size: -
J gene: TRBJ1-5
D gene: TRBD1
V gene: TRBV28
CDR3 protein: CASSLRQGLDQPQHF
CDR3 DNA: TGTGCCAGCAGTTTAAGACAGGGGCTTGATCAGCCCCAGCATTTT

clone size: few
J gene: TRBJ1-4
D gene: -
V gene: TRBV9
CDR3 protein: CASSNYGATNEKLFF
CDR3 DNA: TGTGCCAGCAGCAATTATGGCGCAACTAATGAAAAACTGTTTTTT

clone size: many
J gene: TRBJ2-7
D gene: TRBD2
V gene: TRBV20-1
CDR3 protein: CSAPGTSGSYEQYF
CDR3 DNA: TGCAGTGCTCCCGGGACTAGCGGGAGTTACGAGCAGTACTTC

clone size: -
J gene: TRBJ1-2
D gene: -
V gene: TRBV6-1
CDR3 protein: CASSELREGYYGYTF
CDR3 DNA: TGTGCCAGCAGTGAATTAAGGGAAGGATACTATGGCTACACCTTC

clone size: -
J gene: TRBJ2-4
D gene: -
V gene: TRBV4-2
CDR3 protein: CASSQDSGRLDIQYF
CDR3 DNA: TGTGCCAGCAGCCAAGATTCAGGGCGGCTGGACATTCAGTACTTC

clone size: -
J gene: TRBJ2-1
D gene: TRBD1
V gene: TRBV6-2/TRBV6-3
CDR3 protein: CAGSYTGGANEQFF
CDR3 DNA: TGTGCCGGCAGTTACACAGGGGGCGCAAATGAGCAGTTCTTC

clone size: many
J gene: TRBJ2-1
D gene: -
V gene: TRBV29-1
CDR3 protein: CSVRGGHNEQFF
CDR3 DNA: TGCAGCGTTAGAGGTGGCCACAATGAGCAGTTCTTC

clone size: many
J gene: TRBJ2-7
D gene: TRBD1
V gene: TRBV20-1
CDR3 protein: CSASDRGYEQYF
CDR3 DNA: TGCAGTGCTTCCGACAGGGGCTACGAGCAGTACTTC

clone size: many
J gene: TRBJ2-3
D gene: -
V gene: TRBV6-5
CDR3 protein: CASSHSGLAGSDTQYF
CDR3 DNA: TGTGCCAGCAGCCACTCGGGACTTGCGGGATCGGATACGCAGTATTTT

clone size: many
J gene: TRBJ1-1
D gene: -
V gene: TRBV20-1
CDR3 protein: CSAIDQGLSTEAFF
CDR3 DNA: TGCAGTGCTATAGACCAGGGGCTGAGCACTGAAGCTTTCTTT

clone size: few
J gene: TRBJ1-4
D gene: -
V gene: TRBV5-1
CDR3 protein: CASSDSSANEKLFF
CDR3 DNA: TGCGCCAGCAGTGACAGCTCTGCTAATGAAAAACTGTTTTTT

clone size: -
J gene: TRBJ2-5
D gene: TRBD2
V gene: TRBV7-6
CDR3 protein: CASSPSTSAVQETQYF
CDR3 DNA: TGTGCCAGCAGCCCCTCGACTAGCGCGGTGCAAGAGACCCAGTACTTC

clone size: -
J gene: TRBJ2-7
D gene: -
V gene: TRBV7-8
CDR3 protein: CASSAYEGQAEQYF
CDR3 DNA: TGTGCCAGCAGCGCATACGAGGGGCAGGCCGAGCAGTACTTC

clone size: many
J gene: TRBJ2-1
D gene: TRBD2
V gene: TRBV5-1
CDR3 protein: CASSWGWTSSHNEQFF
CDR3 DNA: TGCGCCAGCAGCTGGGGGTGGACTAGCAGTCACAATGAGCAGTTCTTC

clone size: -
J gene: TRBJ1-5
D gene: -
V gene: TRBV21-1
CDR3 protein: CASSKQGLEPQHF
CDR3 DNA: TGTGCCAGCAGCAAACAGGGGTTGGAGCCCCAGCATTTT

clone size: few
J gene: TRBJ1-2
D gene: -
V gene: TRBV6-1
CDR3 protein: CASSKPYSQGGGYTF
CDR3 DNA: TGTGCCAGCAGTAAGCCTTATTCACAGGGCGGTGGCTACACCTTC

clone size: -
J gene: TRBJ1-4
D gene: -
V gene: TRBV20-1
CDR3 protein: CSATTVSSEKLFF
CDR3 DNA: TGCAGTGCTACTACTGTTTCGAGTGAAAAACTGTTTTTT